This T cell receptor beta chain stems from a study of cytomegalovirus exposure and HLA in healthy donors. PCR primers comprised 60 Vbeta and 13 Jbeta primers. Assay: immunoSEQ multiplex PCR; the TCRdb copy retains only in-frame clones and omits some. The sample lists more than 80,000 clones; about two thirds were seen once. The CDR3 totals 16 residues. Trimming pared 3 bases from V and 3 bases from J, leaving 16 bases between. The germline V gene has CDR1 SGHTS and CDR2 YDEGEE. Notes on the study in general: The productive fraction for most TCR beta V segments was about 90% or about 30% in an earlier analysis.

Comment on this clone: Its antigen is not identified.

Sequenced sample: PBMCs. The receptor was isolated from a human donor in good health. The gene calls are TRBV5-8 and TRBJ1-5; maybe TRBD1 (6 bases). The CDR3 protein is CASSYFPGQSNQPQHF. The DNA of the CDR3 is TGTGCCAGCAGCTACTTCCCCGGACAGTCCAATCAGCCCCAGCATTTT.